This T cell receptor (beta chain) is from a study of cytomegalovirus exposure and HLA in healthy donors. About the study: The same platform was used for the 90 to 150 validation repertoires and the approximately 670 first-cohort repertoires, a later analysis reported.

TCRdb's copy holds only in-frame clones and misses some; the assay was immunoSEQ multiplex PCR. This table has some 250,000 clones, around 90% appearing once. The CDR3 loop spans 14 amino acids. The germline V gene has CDR1 SGDLS and CDR2 YYNGEE. With 3 bases removed from V and 4 bases from J, the gap between germline ends came to 14 bases. This clone was detected once. Its specificity is not known. Whole-study results and caveats: Listed as cytomegalovirus-associated were approximately 160 TCR beta chains.

The V and J genes are TRBV9 and TRBJ2-7; perhaps TRBD2 as D (6 bases). The TCR sequence derives from a young woman in good health and CMV-seronegative. Sequenced: PBMCs. The CDR3 region is CASSGGTMGYEQYF. In DNA, the CDR3 is TGTGCCAGCAGCGGCGGGACCATGGGATACGAGCAGTACTTC.